This T cell receptor beta chain was captured by sequencing in a study of cytomegalovirus exposure and HLA in healthy donors. Regarding the study as a whole: Clonal expansion, a later analysis showed, was greater in HLA-associated TCR beta chains than in equally common others.

CDR1 is SGHAT and CDR2 is FQNNGV in the germline V gene. The germline V and J ends were trimmed by 4 bases and 12 bases, with 15 bases remaining between them. This CDR3 region has 12 residues. In regard to this clone: Its matching antigen is unknown.

With 60 Vbeta and 13 Jbeta primers, the PCR was carried out. Some clones are missing from TCRdb's copy, which holds only in-frame ones; the method was immunoSEQ multiplex PCR. The sample shows about 220,000 clones, 76% of them seen only once. Source material: PBMCs. V gene TRBV11-2 combines with J gene TRBJ1-1; D call uncertain. The sequence came from a man younger than 35 in good health and CMV-seronegative. The CDR3 nucleotides are TGTGCCAGCAGCTCCGAGGGTTTTCGGACTTTCTTT. The encoded protein is CASSSEGFRTFF.